This T cell receptor (beta chain) comes out of a study of T cells in Graves' hyperthyroidism and ophthalmopathy. Criteria for exclusion of patients were uncontrolled infection, other autoimmune disease, pregnancy or lactation. Authors of the study amplified TCR beta CDR3 regions from RNA transcripts. The study used the HTBI primer set for a first-round RT-PCR of the TCR CDR3. TCRdb used MiXCR to reprocess the multiplex PCR reads, holding one entry per CDR3 protein. The table lists about 360,000 distinct CDR3 sequences, under 20% of them singletons. V lost 6 bases, J lost 12 bases, and 20 bases lay in between. CDR3 length: 13 amino acids. This clonotype was counted at least ten times.

Input material: blood. The sequence derives from a woman younger than 35 with Graves' hyperthyroidism. This chain uses TRBV12-3 or TRBV12-4 with TRBJ1-1; no definite D call. CDR3 amino acids: CASRPGQNGLTFF. The CDR3 bases are TGTGCCAGCAGACCTGGGCAGAATGGGCTGACTTTCTTT.